The source of this TCR beta chain is a study of Graves' ophthalmopathy and Graves' hyperthyroidism. Study results and caveats: Sensitivity reached less than 71% and specificity 72.22% when the model predicted ophthalmopathy progression. Ophthalmopathy versus stable hyperthyroidism: 13-signature model gave around 90% sensitivity, around 81% specificity. Most clonotypes expanded in thyroid above 0.001 frequency were present in blood too.

RNA transcripts yielded amplified TCR beta CDR3 regions. A first-round RT-PCR used HTBI primers, followed by a second-round multiplex PCR. In TCRdb, the multiplex PCR reads were re-called with MiXCR into one record per CDR3 protein. The sample has about 600,000 distinct CDR3 sequences, 35% to 45% seen once; the top ten hold about 4.6%. This clonotype was seen many times. Its cognate antigen is unknown. Diagnostic conclusions were grounded in clinical symptoms, serum thyroxine, TRAb, thyroid ultrasound and orbital computed tomography. V lost 1 base, J lost 3 bases, and 9 bases lay in between. CDR3 length: 15 residues. The V gene's germline CDR1 is SGHAT and CDR2 FQDESV (reference sequence).

The receptor comes from an adult man with Graves' hyperthyroidism. The V call is TRBV11-1, the J call TRBJ2-2; TRBD1 might be the D (6 bases). Material: peripheral blood or thyroid tissue (not recorded which). The CDR3 region has the DNA TGTGCCAGCAGCTTAGGGCAGGGGTACACCGGGGAGCTGTTTTTT. Translated: CASSLGQGYTGELFF.